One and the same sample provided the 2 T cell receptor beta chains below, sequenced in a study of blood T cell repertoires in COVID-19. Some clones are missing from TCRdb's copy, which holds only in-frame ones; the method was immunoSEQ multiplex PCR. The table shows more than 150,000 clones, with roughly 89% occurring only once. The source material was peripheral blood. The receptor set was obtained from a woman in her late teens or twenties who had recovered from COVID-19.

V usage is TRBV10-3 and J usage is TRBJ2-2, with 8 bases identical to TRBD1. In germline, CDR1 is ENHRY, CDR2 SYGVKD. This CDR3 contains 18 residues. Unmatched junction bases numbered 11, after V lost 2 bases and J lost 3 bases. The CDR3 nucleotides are TGTGCCATCAGTGAGCAGGACAGGGATTTACTAGACACCGGGGAGCTGTTTTTT. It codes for CAISEQDRDLLDTGELFF.

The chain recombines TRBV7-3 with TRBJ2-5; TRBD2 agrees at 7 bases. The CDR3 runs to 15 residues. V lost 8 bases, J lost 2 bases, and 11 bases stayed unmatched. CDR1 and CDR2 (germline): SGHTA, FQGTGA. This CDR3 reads CASASGEGGQETQYF. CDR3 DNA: TGTGCCAGCGCTTCGGGGGAGGGAGGGCAAGAGACCCAGTACTTC.